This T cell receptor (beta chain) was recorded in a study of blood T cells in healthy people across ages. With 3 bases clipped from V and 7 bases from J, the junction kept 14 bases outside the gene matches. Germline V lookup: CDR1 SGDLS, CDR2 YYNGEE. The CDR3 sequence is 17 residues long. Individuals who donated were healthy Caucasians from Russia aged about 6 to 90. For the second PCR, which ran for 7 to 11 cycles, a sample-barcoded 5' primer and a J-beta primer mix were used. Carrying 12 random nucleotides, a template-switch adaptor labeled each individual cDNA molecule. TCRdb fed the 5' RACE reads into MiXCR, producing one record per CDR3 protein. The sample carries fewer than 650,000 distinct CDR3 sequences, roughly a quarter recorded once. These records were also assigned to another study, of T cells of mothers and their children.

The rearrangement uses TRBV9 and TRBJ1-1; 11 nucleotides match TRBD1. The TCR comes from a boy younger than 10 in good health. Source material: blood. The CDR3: CASSAHSSGGQGVEAFF. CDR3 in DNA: TGTGCCAGCAGCGCCCACTCATCCGGGGGACAGGGGGTTGAAGCTTTCTTT.